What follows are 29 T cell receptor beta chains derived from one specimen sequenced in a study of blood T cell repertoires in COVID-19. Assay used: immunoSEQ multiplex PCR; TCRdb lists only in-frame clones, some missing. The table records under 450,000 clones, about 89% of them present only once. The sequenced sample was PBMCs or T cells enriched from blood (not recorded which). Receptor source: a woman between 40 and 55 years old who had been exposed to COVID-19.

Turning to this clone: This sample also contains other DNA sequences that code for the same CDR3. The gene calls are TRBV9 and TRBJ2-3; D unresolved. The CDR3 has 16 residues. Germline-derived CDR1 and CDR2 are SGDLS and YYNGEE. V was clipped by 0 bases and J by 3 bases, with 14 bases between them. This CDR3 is CASSVAGGGSTDTQYF. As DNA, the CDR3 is TGTGCCAGCAGCGTAGCGGGTGGTGGTAGTACAGATACGCAGTATTTT. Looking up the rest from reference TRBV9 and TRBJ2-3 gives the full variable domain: DSGVTQTPKHLITATGQRVTLRCSPRSGDLSVYWYQQSLDQGLQFLIQYYNGEERAKGNILERFSAQQFPDLHSELNLSSLELGDSALYFCASSVAGGGSTDTQYFGPGTRLTVL.

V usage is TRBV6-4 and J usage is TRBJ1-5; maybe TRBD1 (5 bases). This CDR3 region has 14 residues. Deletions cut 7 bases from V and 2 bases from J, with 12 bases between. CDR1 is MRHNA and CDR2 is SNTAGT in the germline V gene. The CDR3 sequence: CASTLRVGNQPQHF. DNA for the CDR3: TGTGCCAGCACCCTCAGGGTCGGCAATCAGCCCCAGCATTTT.

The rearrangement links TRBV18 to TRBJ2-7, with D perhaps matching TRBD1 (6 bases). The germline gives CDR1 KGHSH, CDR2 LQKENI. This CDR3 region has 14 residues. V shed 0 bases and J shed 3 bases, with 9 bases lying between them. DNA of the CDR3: TGTGCCAGCTCACCACCGACAGGCGGCTACGAGCAGTACTTC. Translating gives CASSPPTGGYEQYF.

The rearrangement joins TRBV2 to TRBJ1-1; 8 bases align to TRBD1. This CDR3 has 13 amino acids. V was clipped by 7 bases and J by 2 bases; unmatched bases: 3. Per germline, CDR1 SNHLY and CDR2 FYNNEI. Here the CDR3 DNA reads TGTGCCAGCACAGGACAGGGAAACACTGAAGCTTTCTTT. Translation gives CASTGQGNTEAFF.

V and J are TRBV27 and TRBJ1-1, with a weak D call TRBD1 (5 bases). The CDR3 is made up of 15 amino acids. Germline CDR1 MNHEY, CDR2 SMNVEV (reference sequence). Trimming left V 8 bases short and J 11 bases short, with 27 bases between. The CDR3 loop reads CASCPSPGRRVRAFF. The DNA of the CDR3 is TGTGCCAGCTGCCCCTCGCCGGGACGGAGGGTTAGGGCTTTCTTT.

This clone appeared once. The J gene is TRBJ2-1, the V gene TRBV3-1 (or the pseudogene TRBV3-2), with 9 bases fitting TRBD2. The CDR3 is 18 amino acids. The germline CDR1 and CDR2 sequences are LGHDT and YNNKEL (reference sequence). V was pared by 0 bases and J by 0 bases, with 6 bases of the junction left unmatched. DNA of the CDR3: TGTGCCAGCAGCCAAGACGGCCTAGCGGGGAGCTCCTACAATGAGCAGTTCTTC. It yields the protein CASSQDGLAGSSYNEQFF.

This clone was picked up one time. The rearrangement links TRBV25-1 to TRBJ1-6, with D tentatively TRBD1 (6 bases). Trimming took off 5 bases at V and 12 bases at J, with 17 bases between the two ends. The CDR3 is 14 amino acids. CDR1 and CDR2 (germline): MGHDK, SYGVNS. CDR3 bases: TGTGCCAGCAGTCCGGGGACACCTCGGGGACCCCTCCACTTT. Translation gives CASSPGTPRGPLHF.

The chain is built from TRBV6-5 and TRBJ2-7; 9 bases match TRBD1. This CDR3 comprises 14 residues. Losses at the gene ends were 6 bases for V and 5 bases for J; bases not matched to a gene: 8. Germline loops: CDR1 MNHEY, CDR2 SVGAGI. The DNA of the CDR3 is TGTGCCAGCAGAGGGACAGGGCAATTCCACGAGCAGTACTTC. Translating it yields CASRGTGQFHEQYF.

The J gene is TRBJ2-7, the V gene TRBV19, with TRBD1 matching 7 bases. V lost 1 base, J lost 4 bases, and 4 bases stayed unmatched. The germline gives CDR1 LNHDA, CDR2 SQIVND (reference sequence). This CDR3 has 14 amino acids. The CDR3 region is CASSIALTGYEQYF. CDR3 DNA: TGTGCCAGTAGTATAGCCCTGACAGGGTACGAGCAGTACTTC.

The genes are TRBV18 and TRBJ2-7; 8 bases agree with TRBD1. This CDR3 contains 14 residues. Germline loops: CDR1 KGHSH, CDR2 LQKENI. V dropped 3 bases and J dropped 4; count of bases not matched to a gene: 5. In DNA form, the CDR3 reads TGTGCCAGCTCACCCCCGGGACAGGTTTACGAGCAGTACTTC. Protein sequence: CASSPPGQVYEQYF. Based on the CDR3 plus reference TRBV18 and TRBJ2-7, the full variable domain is NAGVMQNPRHLVRRRGQEARLRCSPMKGHSHVYWYRQLPEEGLKFMVYLQKENIIDESGMPKERFSAEFPKEGPSILRIQQVVRGDSAAYFCASSPPGQVYEQYFGPGTRLTVT.

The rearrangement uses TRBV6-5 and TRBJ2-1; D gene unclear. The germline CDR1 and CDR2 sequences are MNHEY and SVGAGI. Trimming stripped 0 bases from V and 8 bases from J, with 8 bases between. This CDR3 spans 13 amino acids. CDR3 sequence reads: CASSYSDNYEQFF. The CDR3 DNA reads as TGTGCCAGCAGTTACTCTGACAACTATGAGCAGTTCTTC.

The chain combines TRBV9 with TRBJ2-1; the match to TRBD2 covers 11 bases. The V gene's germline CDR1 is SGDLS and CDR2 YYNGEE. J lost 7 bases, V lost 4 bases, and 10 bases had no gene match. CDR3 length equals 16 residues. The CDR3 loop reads CASSPRLTSGVNEQFF. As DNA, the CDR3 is TGTGCCAGCAGCCCCCGATTGACTAGCGGGGTGAATGAGCAGTTCTTC.

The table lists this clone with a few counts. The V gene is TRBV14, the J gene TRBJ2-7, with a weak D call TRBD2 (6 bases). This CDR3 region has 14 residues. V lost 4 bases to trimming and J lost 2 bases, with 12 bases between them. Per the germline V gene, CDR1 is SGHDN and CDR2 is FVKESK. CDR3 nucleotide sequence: TGTGCCAGCAGCCGAGCGGGCCTAACCTACGAGCAGTACTTC. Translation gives CASSRAGLTYEQYF.

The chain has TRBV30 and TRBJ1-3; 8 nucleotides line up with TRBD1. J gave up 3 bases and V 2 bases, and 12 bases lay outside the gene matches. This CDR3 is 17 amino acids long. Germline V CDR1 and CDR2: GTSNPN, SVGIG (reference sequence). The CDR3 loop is CAWSSQAGTGFGNTIYF. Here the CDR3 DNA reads TGTGCCTGGAGTTCACAGGCCGGGACAGGATTTGGAAACACCATATATTTT.

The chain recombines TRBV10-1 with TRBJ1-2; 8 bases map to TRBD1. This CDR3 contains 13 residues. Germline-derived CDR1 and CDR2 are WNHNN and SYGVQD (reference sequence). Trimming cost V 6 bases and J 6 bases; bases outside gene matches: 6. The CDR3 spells CASSPDRGNGYTF. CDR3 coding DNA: TGCGCCAGCAGCCCCGACAGGGGAAATGGCTACACCTTC.

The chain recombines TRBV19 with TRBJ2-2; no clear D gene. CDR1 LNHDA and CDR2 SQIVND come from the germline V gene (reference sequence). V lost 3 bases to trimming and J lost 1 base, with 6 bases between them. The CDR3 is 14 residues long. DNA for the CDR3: TGTGCCAGTAGTATCGGCGGGAACACCGGGGAGCTGTTTTTT. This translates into CASSIGGNTGELFF.

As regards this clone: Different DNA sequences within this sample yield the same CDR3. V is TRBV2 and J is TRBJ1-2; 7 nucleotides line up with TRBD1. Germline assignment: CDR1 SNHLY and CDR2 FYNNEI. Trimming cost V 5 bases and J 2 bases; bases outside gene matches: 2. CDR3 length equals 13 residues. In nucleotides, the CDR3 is TGTGCCAGCAGTCGGGACAGCAACTATGGCTACACCTTC. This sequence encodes CASSRDSNYGYTF.

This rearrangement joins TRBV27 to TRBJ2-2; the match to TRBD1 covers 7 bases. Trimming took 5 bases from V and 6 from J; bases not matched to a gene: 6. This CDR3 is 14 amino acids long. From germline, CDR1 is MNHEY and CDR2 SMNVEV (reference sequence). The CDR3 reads CASSAWDRAGELFF. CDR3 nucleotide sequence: TGTGCCAGCAGTGCCTGGGACAGAGCCGGGGAGCTGTTTTTT.

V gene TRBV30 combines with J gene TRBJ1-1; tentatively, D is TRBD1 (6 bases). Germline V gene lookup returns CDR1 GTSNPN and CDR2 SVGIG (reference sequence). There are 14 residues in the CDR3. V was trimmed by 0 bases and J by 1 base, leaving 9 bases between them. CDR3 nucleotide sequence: TGTGCCTGGAGTGTAAGGGGGACGAACACTGAAGCTTTCTTT. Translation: CAWSVRGTNTEAFF.

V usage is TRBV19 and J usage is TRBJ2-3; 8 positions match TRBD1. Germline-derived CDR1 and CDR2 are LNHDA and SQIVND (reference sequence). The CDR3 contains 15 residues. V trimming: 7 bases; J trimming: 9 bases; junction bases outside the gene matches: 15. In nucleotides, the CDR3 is TGTGCCAGTATGACAAGTGACAGGGGATTTGGCACGCAGTATTTT. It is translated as CASMTSDRGFGTQYF.

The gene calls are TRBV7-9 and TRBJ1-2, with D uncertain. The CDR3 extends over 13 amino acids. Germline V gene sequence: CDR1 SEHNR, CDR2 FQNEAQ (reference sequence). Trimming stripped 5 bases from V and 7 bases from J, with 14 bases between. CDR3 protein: CASSPREGSGYTF. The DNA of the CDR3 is TGTGCCAGCAGCCCCCGGGAAGGTTCTGGCTACACCTTC. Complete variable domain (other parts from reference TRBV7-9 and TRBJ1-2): DTGVSQNPRHKITKRGQNVTFRCDPISEHNRLYWYRQTLGQGPEFLTYFQNEAQLEKSRLLSDRFSAERPKGSFSTLEIQRTEQGDSAMYLCASSPREGSGYTFGSGTRLTVV.

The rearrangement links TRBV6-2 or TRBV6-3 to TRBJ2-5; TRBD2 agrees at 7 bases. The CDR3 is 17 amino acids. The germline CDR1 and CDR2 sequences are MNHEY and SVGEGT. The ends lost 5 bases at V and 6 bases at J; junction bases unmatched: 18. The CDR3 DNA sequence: TGTGCCAGCAGTCCCCTAACTGGGGGGGAACCTCGGAAGACCCAGTACTTC. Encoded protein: CASSPLTGGEPRKTQYF.

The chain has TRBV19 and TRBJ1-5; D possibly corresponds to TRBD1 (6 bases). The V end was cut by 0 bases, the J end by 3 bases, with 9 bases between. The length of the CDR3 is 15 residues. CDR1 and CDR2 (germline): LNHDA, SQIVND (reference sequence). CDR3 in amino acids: CASSIDRGPNQPQHF. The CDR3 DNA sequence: TGTGCCAGTAGTATAGACAGGGGCCCCAATCAGCCCCAGCATTTT. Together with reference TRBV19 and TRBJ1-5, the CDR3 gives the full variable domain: DGGITQSPKYLFRKEGQNVTLSCEQNLNHDAMYWYRQDPGQGLRLIYYSQIVNDFQKGDIAEGYSVSREKKESFPLTVTSAQKNPTAFYLCASSIDRGPNQPQHFGDGTRLSIL.

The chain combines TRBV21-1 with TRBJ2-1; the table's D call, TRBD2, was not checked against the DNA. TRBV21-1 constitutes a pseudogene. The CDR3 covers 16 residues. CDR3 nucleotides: TGTGCCAGCAGCTCGAAGGGCGGGAGGGCCTACAATGAGCAGTTCTTC. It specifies CASSSKGGRAYNEQFF.

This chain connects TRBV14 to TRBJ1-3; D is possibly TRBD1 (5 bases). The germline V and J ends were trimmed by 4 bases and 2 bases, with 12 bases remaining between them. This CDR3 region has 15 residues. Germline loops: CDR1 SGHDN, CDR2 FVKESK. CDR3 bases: TGTGCCAGCAGCCTTTCCGGGGGGACTGGAAACACCATATATTTT. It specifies CASSLSGGTGNTIYF.

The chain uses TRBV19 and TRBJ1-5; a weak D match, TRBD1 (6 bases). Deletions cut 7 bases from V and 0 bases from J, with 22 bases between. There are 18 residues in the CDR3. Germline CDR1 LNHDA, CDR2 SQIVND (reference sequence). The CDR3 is CASTLKPNRVYSNQPQHF. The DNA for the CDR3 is TGTGCCAGTACTTTAAAACCAAACAGGGTCTATAGCAATCAGCCCCAGCATTTT.

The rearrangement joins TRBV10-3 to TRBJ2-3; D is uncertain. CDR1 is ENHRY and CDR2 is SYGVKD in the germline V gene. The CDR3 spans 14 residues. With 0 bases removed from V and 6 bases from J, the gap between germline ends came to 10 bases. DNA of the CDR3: TGTGCCATCAGTGAGTCGACTTCCGGGGATACGCAGTATTTT. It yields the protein CAISESTSGDTQYF.

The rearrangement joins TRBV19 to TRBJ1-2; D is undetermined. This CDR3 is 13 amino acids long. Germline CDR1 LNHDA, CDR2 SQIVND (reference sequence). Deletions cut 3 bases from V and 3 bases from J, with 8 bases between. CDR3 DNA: TGTGCCAGTAGTATTACCACAGACTATGGCTACACCTTC. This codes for CASSITTDYGYTF.

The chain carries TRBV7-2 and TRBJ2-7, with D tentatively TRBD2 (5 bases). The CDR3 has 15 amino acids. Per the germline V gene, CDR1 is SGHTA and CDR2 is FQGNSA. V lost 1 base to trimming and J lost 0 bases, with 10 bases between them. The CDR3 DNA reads TGTGCCAGCAGCTTAGTAGCGCTAAGCTCCTACGAGCAGTACTTC. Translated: CASSLVALSSYEQYF.